This record looks at one T cell receptor (beta chain) sequence and its context. In the source study's methods: Researchers report that nucleated cell counts were estimated from reference gene primer amplification. Repertoires were generated with immunoSEQ multiplex PCR, while TCRdb's copy carries only in-frame clones and drops some. V and J calls and clone size are as listed in that table; D and trimming were resolved from the DNA. Here the sample spans around 260,000 clones, about 87% being singletons. Germline values: CDR1 SGHRS, CDR2 YFSETQ. Trimming pared 4 bases from V and 2 bases from J, leaving 11 bases between. This CDR3 region has 14 residues. These data originate in a study of blood T cell repertoires in COVID-19. Study in general: The United States, Italy and Spain provided the acute and convalescent COVID-19 samples. PBMCs, B-cell-depleted T cells, or T cells were the source of the cDNA or gDNA that made up the material.

The genes are TRBV5-1 and TRBJ2-3, with TRBD2 as a possible D gene (6 bases). Sequenced: peripheral blood. The source is a woman aged 40 to 50 who had recovered from COVID-19. The CDR3 DNA reads as TGCGCCAGCAGCCCGGGAGAGACCACAGATACGCAGTATTTT. Translation: CASSPGETTDTQYF.